This TCR beta chain was identified in a study of early T cells in non-severe SARS-CoV-2 infection (dated by TCRdb to the early 2020s). About the investigation overall: Because TCR sequencing relied on bulk RNA taken from unsorted whole blood, pairing of alpha and beta chains was not possible.

The protocol used for the library was 5' RACE. Sequenced on a NextSeq 500. In the TCR library protocol, unique molecular identifiers were attached to individual cDNA molecules to correct for PCR bias and sequencing error. Both TCR alpha and beta chains were sequenced, and tight co-correlation was observed between alpha and beta sequence abundances in each sample. In the paper's pipeline: Decombinator V4 was used to annotate the V gene, J gene and CDR3 of the TCR sequences. Expanded TCRs were defined as changing significantly between any two time points under a Poisson model with p below 0.0001. Abundances of TCRs were expressed as counts per million after normalisation to the total number of TCRs sequenced in each sample. TRAV1-2 paired with TRAJ12, TRAJ20 or TRAJ33 defined MAIT TCRs, while TRAV10 paired with TRAJ18 defined iNKT TCRs. VDJdb, accessed 1 November 2021, was searched for CMV, EBV and SARS-CoV-2 annotated TCRs, excluding TCRs annotated for multiple antigens. The public sequencing data were trimmed at Q25 with fastp and processed into clonotypes with MiXCR by TCRdb, which kept only in-frame beta chains. Here each entry gathers all rows of one CDR3 protein and keeps the most common genes and DNA. The V and J calls here are based on TCRdb, not the publication. This sample has about 27,000 distinct CDR3 sequences in its table, and 4% to 4.5% of those were observed once. The ten largest clones represent 6.2% of the sample.

Paper-wide results and their limitations: VDJdb matching was skewed toward anti-spike CD8 responses and likely underestimated virus-specific expansions, missing private and CD4 specificities.

CDR1 and CDR2 (SQVTM, ANQGSEA) derive from the germline V gene. The CDR3 runs 13 amino acids, cysteine and phenylalanine included. Kept here is only the CDR3 DNA, which spans 39 bases and is read in frame from base 1. Trimming leaves V shorter by 6 bases and J shorter by 4 bases, with the junction holding 5 bases beyond the gene matches. This was a case-control study nested in a cohort of healthcare workers in London, UK, who had nasopharyngeal swab PCR tests and blood samples taken every week. Healthcare workers were recruited between 23 and 31 March 2020, during the week of the UK lockdown, and were followed weekly for up to roughly 15 weeks. This clonotype was counted between two and nine times. Which antigen it targets is not known. No much larger clone is present one base from it, and per-base qualities are unavailable.

The sequencing input was whole blood. The clonotype originates from an adult who was a healthcare worker with PCR-confirmed SARS-CoV-2 infection or an uninfected control (not recorded which). The receptor chain draws on TRBV29-1 and TRBJ2-1, and TRBD1 aligns with 8 junction nucleotides. The CDR3 sequence is CSVKGQEYNEQFF. The DNA sequence is TGCAGCGTGAAGGGACAGGAATACAATGAGCAGTTCTTC.